These 21 T cell receptor beta chains came from one sample sequenced in a study of cytotoxic CD8 clonotypes in ibrutinib-treated CLL. Produced via immunoSEQ multiplex PCR; TCRdb's table is partial and in-frame only. The sample consists of some 46,000 clones, 69% of them appearing once. The sample was PBMCs, taken after 12 months of ibrutinib treatment. The receptors come from a human donor with chronic lymphocytic leukemia.

This clone was observed a handful of times. The CDR3: CASSQTRRGYTF. In nucleotides, the CDR3 is TGCGCCAGCAGCCAAACACGACGTGGCTACACCTTC. This chain connects TRBV4-1 to TRBJ1-2; D ambiguous. The CDR3 consists of 12 residues. Germline V lookup: CDR1 MGHRA, CDR2 YSYEKL. V was shortened by 2 bases and J by 7 bases, with 8 bases between the two germline ends.

A single count supports this clone. The rearrangement uses TRBV15 and TRBJ2-3; 7 bases are shared with TRBD2. V shed 4 bases, J shed 3 bases, and the junction held 7 bases outside the gene matches. Germline loops: CDR1 LNHNV, CDR2 YYDKDF (reference sequence). This CDR3 spans 15 amino acids. The CDR3 loop reads CATSNAGDLTDTQYF. CDR3 DNA: TGTGCCACCAGCAACGCGGGGGATTTGACAGATACGCAGTATTTT.

The V call is TRBV19, the J call TRBJ1-1, with 8 positions matching TRBD1. V was pared by 1 base and J by 1 base, with 5 bases of the junction left unmatched. This CDR3 is 16 amino acids long. The germline gives CDR1 LNHDA, CDR2 SQIVND (reference sequence). The CDR3 reads CASSIVGGQGNTEAFF. The CDR3 DNA follows: TGTGCCAGTAGTATAGTCGGTGGACAGGGGAACACTGAAGCTTTCTTT.

The V call is TRBV4-2, the J call TRBJ2-3; D call uncertain. V lost 1 base and J 8 bases, leaving 7 bases between the germline ends. There are 12 residues in the CDR3. Germline V CDR1 and CDR2: LGHNA, YNFKEQ. The CDR3 reads CASSQGRATQYF. CDR3 coding DNA: TGTGCCAGCAGCCAAGGTCGGGCTACGCAGTATTTT.

This clone was counted between two and nine times. The J gene is TRBJ2-3, the V gene TRBV5-1; D uncertain. The CDR3 is made up of 13 amino acids. CDR1 SGHRS and CDR2 YFSETQ come from the germline V gene. With 5 bases removed from V and 6 bases from J, the gap between germline ends came to 13 bases. The CDR3 DNA is TGCGCCAGCAGTCCCGTTCTCGTTGATACGCAGTATTTT. As protein: CASSPVLVDTQYF.

J is TRBJ2-7 and V is TRBV6-1, with 13 bases identical to TRBD2. The CDR3 is 14 amino acids. Per germline, CDR1 MNHNS and CDR2 SASEGT. J lost 4 bases, V lost 7 bases, and 4 bases had no gene match. The CDR3: CASKLGLAGYEQYF. The CDR3 DNA follows: TGTGCCAGCAAGCTGGGACTAGCGGGGTACGAGCAGTACTTC.

This chain links TRBV6-1 with TRBJ1-1; D is ambiguous. With 7 bases removed from V and 6 bases from J, the gap between germline ends came to 12 bases. Germline CDR1 MNHNS, CDR2 SASEGT. This CDR3 has 12 amino acids. CDR3: CASKNPLAEAFF. In DNA, the CDR3 is TGTGCCAGCAAAAATCCTCTCGCTGAAGCTTTCTTT.

The chain is built from TRBV4-2 and TRBJ1-2; the match to TRBD1 covers 10 bases. The V and J ends lost 4 bases and 8 bases, in that order; junction bases with no gene match: 10. This CDR3 comprises 15 residues. The germline gives CDR1 LGHNA, CDR2 YNFKEQ. Here the CDR3 reads CASSPDPGTGAGYTF. CDR3 sequence (DNA): TGTGCCAGCAGCCCCGACCCCGGGACAGGGGCCGGCTACACCTTC.

This clone was found a few times. V is TRBV6-1 and J is TRBJ2-1; 10 bases fit TRBD1. This CDR3 is 15 amino acids long. CDR1 is MNHNS and CDR2 is SASEGT in the germline V gene. The J segment lost 4 bases and the V segment lost 5 bases, leaving 5 bases of the junction unmatched. CDR3 coding DNA: TGTGCCAGCAGTAACCGGGACAGGGGATACAATGAGCAGTTCTTC. Encoded protein: CASSNRDRGYNEQFF.

The V call is TRBV5-1, the J call TRBJ1-1; D is uncertain. Germline V gene lookup returns CDR1 SGHRS and CDR2 YFSETQ. This CDR3 is 14 amino acids long. V lost 0 bases and J 2 bases, leaving 8 bases between the germline ends. For the CDR3, the DNA is TGCGCCAGCAGCTTGGCGGACGGAAACACTGAAGCTTTCTTT. Translating gives CASSLADGNTEAFF.

The chain couples TRBV30 to TRBJ1-5; 8 bases map to TRBD1. The CDR3 runs to 13 residues. After removal of 4 bases from V and 7 bases from J, the junction contained 6 bases not matched to a gene. Germline CDR1 GTSNPN, CDR2 SVGIG (reference sequence). For the CDR3, the DNA is TGTGCCTGGAACGACAGGGGAGGACAGCCCCAGCATTTT. Amino acids: CAWNDRGGQPQHF.

The CDR3 bases are TGTGCCAGCAGCGGCGGGGGGGACAAAGAGACCCAGTACTTC. Its translation: CASSGGGDKETQYF. The chain combines TRBV6-1 with TRBJ2-5, with TRBD2 matching 9 bases. There are 14 residues in the CDR3. Germline V gene data show CDR1 as MNHNS and CDR2 as SASEGT. V was clipped by 6 bases and J by 3 bases; unmatched bases: 5.

This rearrangement joins TRBV2 to TRBJ1-5, with D unresolved. CDR1 and CDR2 (germline): SNHLY, FYNNEI. The CDR3 has 12 amino acids. V was shortened by 7 bases and J by 3 bases, with 7 bases between the two germline ends. This chain's CDR3 is CASIGVNQPQHF. In DNA, the CDR3 is TGTGCCAGCATTGGGGTCAATCAGCCCCAGCATTTT.

J is TRBJ2-7 and V is TRBV27; D possibly corresponds to TRBD1 (5 bases). The CDR3 has 14 residues. Germline V gives CDR1 MNHEY, CDR2 SMNVEV (reference sequence). Trimming took off 0 bases at V and 5 bases at J, with 11 bases between the two ends. The CDR3 here is CASSLSWQGDEQYF. The CDR3 DNA reads as TGTGCCAGCAGTTTATCGTGGCAGGGTGACGAGCAGTACTTC.

A few counts support this clone. This chain uses TRBV29-1 with TRBJ1-2; TRBD1 matches 10 bases. CDR3 length: 12 residues. Germline V gene data show CDR1 as SQVTM and CDR2 as ANQGSEA. Trimming cost V 4 bases and J 4 bases; bases outside gene matches: 0. The CDR3 loop reads CSVGDRGYGYTF. The DNA for the CDR3 is TGCAGCGTTGGGGACAGGGGCTATGGCTACACCTTC.

The rearrangement joins TRBV2 to TRBJ1-2; no reliable D call. This CDR3 contains 16 residues. In germline, CDR1 is SNHLY, CDR2 FYNNEI. Trimming removed 1 base at V and 0 bases at J, with 12 bases between. The CDR3 coding sequence is TGTGCCAGCAGTGAAGTCGTTGTCGGCTCTAACTATGGCTACACCTTC. Protein product: CASSEVVVGSNYGYTF.

V and J are TRBV7-8 and TRBJ2-1; 7 bases are shared with TRBD2. In germline, CDR1 is SGHVS, CDR2 FQNEAQ. The CDR3 has 15 residues. The trim removed 6 bases at V and 3 bases at J, leaving 8 bases unmatched. CDR3 coding DNA: TGTGCCAGCAGGACCCGGCTAGCGGACTACAATGAGCAGTTCTTC. Its translation is CASRTRLADYNEQFF.

The chain joins TRBV7-3 to TRBJ1-1, with TRBD1 as a possible D gene (5 bases). Trimming left V 5 bases short and J 6 bases short, with 16 bases between. The germline V gene has CDR1 SGHTA and CDR2 FQGTGA. The CDR3 totals 14 residues. CDR3 amino acids: CASSHGEGKPEAFF. The DNA for the CDR3 is TGTGCCAGCAGCCACGGCGAGGGGAAGCCTGAAGCTTTCTTT.

The CDR3 region is CASSPWGGNDYEQYF. The DNA for the CDR3 is TGTGCCAGCTCACCATGGGGAGGGAACGACTACGAGCAGTACTTC. V and J are TRBV18 and TRBJ2-7; 7 bases fit TRBD2. V lost 2 bases, J lost 3 bases, and 7 bases stayed unmatched. The CDR3 spans 15 residues. The germline V gene encodes CDR1 KGHSH and CDR2 LQKENI.

This sequence joins TRBV5-1 and TRBJ2-7; TRBD1 matches 8 bases. The CDR3 contains 16 residues. With 1 base clipped from V and 7 bases from J, the junction kept 13 bases outside the gene matches. CDR1 SGHRS and CDR2 YFSETQ come from the germline V gene. The CDR3 spells CASSLKLTGVWDEQYF. The CDR3 DNA reads as TGCGCCAGCAGCTTGAAACTGACAGGGGTCTGGGATGAGCAGTACTTC.

This clone was detected only a few times. The V call is TRBV25-1, the J call TRBJ1-1; a weak D match, TRBD1 (6 bases). The CDR3 runs to 15 residues. V was trimmed by 4 bases and J by 0 bases, leaving 12 bases between them. Per germline, CDR1 MGHDK and CDR2 SYGVNS. CDR3: CASSGGHFMNTEAFF. As DNA, the CDR3 is TGTGCCAGCAGTGGGGGGCATTTCATGAACACTGAAGCTTTCTTT. Full variable domain (missing parts from reference TRBV25-1 and TRBJ1-1): EADIYQTPRYLVIGTGKKITLECSQTMGHDKMYWYQQDPGMELHLIHYSYGVNSTEKGDLSSESTVSRIRTEHFPLTLESARPSHTSQYLCASSGGHFMNTEAFFGQGTRLTVV.